Listed below are T cell receptor beta chains from one sample, sequenced in a study of blood T cell repertoires in COVID-19. The method was immunoSEQ multiplex PCR; TCRdb's version includes in-frame clones alone and lacks a portion of them. The sample has roughly 110,000 clones, under 95% seen once. Material for sequencing was peripheral blood. These receptors all stem from a woman in her 30s with acute or convalescent COVID-19. Each CDR3 is given with its conserved first and last residue. The D gene is left open where the match is weak.

j_call d_call v_call cdr3_nt cdr3_aa
TRBJ2-7 TRBD2 TRBV7-8 TGTGCCAGCAGCCCCGTCGGACTAGCGGGAGGGCCATCCTACGAGCAGTACTTC CASSPVGLAGGPSYEQYF
TRBJ2-2 TRBD2 TRBV30 TGTGCCTGCCACCCTCAAGCGGGAGGGTTCACCGGGGAGCTGTTTTTT CACHPQAGGFTGELFF
TRBJ1-1 - TRBV19 TGTGCCAGTAGTATGTCGGGGGTGAACACTGAAGCTTTCTTT CASSMSGVNTEAFF
TRBJ1-5 - TRBV4-2 TGTGCCAGCAGCCAAGAGGTACACAATCAGCCCCAGCATTTT CASSQEVHNQPQHF
TRBJ2-3 TRBD1 TRBV7-3 TGTGCCAGCAGCCCCCACAGGGGGAGAGATACGCAGTATTTT CASSPHRGRDTQYF
TRBJ1-5 - TRBV15 TGTGCCACCGGGGCCAATAGCAATCAGCCCCAGCATTTT CATGANSNQPQHF
TRBJ2-1 TRBD1 TRBV10-2 TGCGCCAGCAGTGAGTCTGGCAGGGGGCTCAATGAGCAGTTCTTC CASSESGRGLNEQFF
TRBJ2-7 TRBD1 TRBV6-2/TRBV6-3 TGTGCCAGCAGTTACTCGCCCCGGACAGGGGCCTACGAGCAGTACTTC CASSYSPRTGAYEQYF
TRBJ2-7 TRBD1 TRBV19 TGTGCCAGTAGTCCTGGACAGGGGCCCTACGAGCAGTACTTC CASSPGQGPYEQYF
TRBJ2-3 TRBD2 TRBV10-3 TGTGCCATCACAGCGGGAGCGTCTGATCCTGTCACAGATACGCAGTATTTT CAITAGASDPVTDTQYF
TRBJ2-7 TRBD2 TRBV7-6 TGTGCCAGCAGCTTAGTCCAGGGAGGGGTCTACGAGCAGTACTTC CASSLVQGGVYEQYF
TRBJ2-5 TRBD1 TRBV29-1 TGCAGCGTTCGGGACAGGGGTTTCGGGACCCAGTACTTC CSVRDRGFGTQYF
TRBJ2-5 - TRBV12-3/TRBV12-4 TGTGCCAGCAGTTCGGGAGAAGGAAAGACCCAGTACTTC CASSSGEGKTQYF
TRBJ2-6 TRBD1 TRBV7-6 TGTGCCAGCAGCCCCATAGACAGGGGCGGTGGGGCCAACGTCCTGACTTTC CASSPIDRGGGANVLTF
TRBJ2-7 - TRBV6-6 TGTGCCAGCAGGACAGGACTCGATAAAAACTTC CASRTGLDKNF
TRBJ1-2 TRBD1 TRBV6-5 TGTGCCAGCACCTTGAGACAGGGGGAAATTGGCTACACCTTC CASTLRQGEIGYTF
TRBJ2-7 TRBD2 TRBV15 TGTGCCACCAGCAGAGATCAGAGGGAGGGGTACTTC CATSRDQREGYF
TRBJ1-6 - TRBV7-3 TGTGCCAGCAGCTTGGGGAGAAATTCACCCCTCCACTTT CASSLGRNSPLHF
TRBJ1-1 - TRBV7-9 TGTGCCAGCAGCTTAGATATGAACACTGAAGCTTTCTTT CASSLDMNTEAFF